The 11 T cell receptor beta chains presented below share a single source sample, sequenced in a study of Graves' ophthalmopathy and Graves' hyperthyroidism. RNA transcripts served as template for amplifying TCR beta CDR3 sequences. An opening RT-PCR round employed HTBI primers and preceded a second-round multiplex PCR. MiXCR, run by TCRdb on the multiplex PCR reads, gives a single entry per CDR3 protein. Of about 500,000 distinct CDR3 sequences detected, under 40% appear once; the ten largest clones hold about 4.6%. Sequencing used peripheral blood or thyroid tissue (not recorded which). Receptors were obtained from an adult man with Graves' hyperthyroidism.

This chain uses TRBV27 with TRBJ1-5; D call uncertain. The CDR3 is 14 residues long. Germline CDR1 and CDR2: MNHEY and SMNVEV (reference sequence). Trimming removed 2 bases at V and 3 bases at J, with 8 bases between. In DNA, the CDR3 is TGTGCCAGCAGTTTAAATTGGATCAATCAGCCCCAGCATTTT. It translates to CASSLNWINQPQHF.

The rearrangement uses TRBV7-9 and TRBJ1-1, with D possibly matching TRBD1 (6 bases). CDR3 length: 15 amino acids. The germline V and J ends were trimmed by 5 bases and 1 base, with 14 bases remaining between them. Germline loops: CDR1 SEHNR, CDR2 FQNEAQ (reference sequence). For the CDR3, the DNA is TGTGCCAGCAGCCCCAGCGGCAGGGGGAACACTGAAGCTTTCTTT. It encodes CASSPSGRGNTEAFF.

This clonotype was detected many times. The DNA for the CDR3 is TGTGCCATCAGTGAAGAACAGGGAGGCCGCACTGAAGCTTTCTTT. Translated: CAISEEQGGRTEAFF. This rearrangement joins TRBV10-3 to TRBJ1-1; D may be TRBD1 (6 bases). The CDR3 runs 15 residues. V lost 3 bases, J lost 4 bases, and 15 bases lay in between. In germline, CDR1 is ENHRY, CDR2 SYGVKD.

The rearrangement uses TRBV11-2 and TRBJ2-5, with a tentative D call TRBD2 (5 bases). The V end lost 5 bases, the J end lost 4 bases, and 17 bases lay between the germline ends. Germline CDR1 is SGHAT and CDR2 is FQNNGV. CDR3 length: 15 amino acids. The CDR3 DNA follows: TGTGCCAGCAGCCAGGACCGGGGAACGGGAGAGACCCAGTACTTC. Translation gives CASSQDRGTGETQYF.

About this clonotype itself: The final CDR3 position lacks the conserved phenylalanine or tryptophan, pointing to a likely read error. The chain uses TRBV6-5 and TRBJ2-5; D unclear. The CDR3 is 12 residues long. Germline assignment: CDR1 MNHEY and CDR2 SVGAGI. Trimming shortened V by 4 bases and J by 2 bases, and 5 bases separated the two germline ends. CDR3 nucleotides: TGTGCCAGCAGTTCCCTTCAAGAGACCCAGTACCTC. Amino acids: CASSSLQETQYL.

This clonotype has a handful of counts. V and J are TRBV10-3 and TRBJ2-2; 12 bases are a match to TRBD2. The CDR3 runs to 17 residues. CDR1 and CDR2 (germline): ENHRY, SYGVKD. Trimming removed 6 bases from V and 1 base from J; junction bases left unmatched: 6. DNA of the CDR3: TGTGCCATCAGGATGACTAGCGGGGGAGTGAACACCGGGGAGCTGTTTTTT. It is translated as CAIRMTSGGVNTGELFF.

In its sample, this clonotype was seen many times. The rearrangement links TRBV2 to TRBJ1-4; TRBD1 matches 7 bases. V lost 6 bases to trimming and J lost 8 bases; unmatched junction nucleotides: 12. Germline V CDR1 and CDR2: SNHLY, FYNNEI. This CDR3 contains 15 residues. CDR3 protein: CASRREGASREKLFF. The CDR3 nucleotides read TGTGCCAGCAGAAGGGAGGGGGCTTCGAGGGAAAAACTGTTTTTT.

For this clonotype: A much larger clone sits a single nucleotide away, making a read error possible. The gene calls are TRBV5-4 and TRBJ1-1, with TRBD1 identical over 10 bases. V was clipped by 4 bases and J by 3 bases; unmatched bases: 6. This CDR3 comprises 15 residues. Germline assignment: CDR1 SGHNT and CDR2 YYREEE (reference sequence). CDR3 residues: CASSPWDRGDTEAFF. The CDR3 DNA reads TGTGCCAGCAGCCCATGGGACAGGGGAGACACTGAAGCTTTCTTT.

In this sample, this clonotype turned up many times. This chain connects TRBV7-3 to TRBJ2-7; 12 bases are a match to TRBD2. In germline, CDR1 is SGHTA, CDR2 FQGTGA. Trimming took 5 bases from V and 3 from J; bases not matched to a gene: 5. The CDR3 has 15 amino acids. The CDR3 sequence: CASSPGLAGYYEQYF. CDR3 in DNA: TGTGCCAGCAGCCCGGGACTAGCGGGCTACTACGAGCAGTACTTC.

The V gene is TRBV12-5, the J gene TRBJ1-5, with 7 nucleotides matching TRBD1. The CDR3 extends over 17 amino acids. V lost 5 bases, J lost 7 bases, and 17 bases stayed unmatched. Germline values: CDR1 LGHNT, CDR2 FRNRAP. CDR3 protein: CASGPELQGIWKQPQHF. CDR3 DNA sequence: TGTGCTAGTGGTCCAGAATTACAGGGGATTTGGAAGCAGCCCCAGCATTTT.

This clonotype was counted many times. J is TRBJ1-1 and V is TRBV5-1; D ambiguous. Trimming stripped 3 bases from V and 2 bases from J, with 8 bases between. The germline CDR1 and CDR2 sequences are SGHRS and YFSETQ. The CDR3 length is 13 residues. CDR3 in DNA: TGCGCCAGCAGCTCGACACTTAACACTGAAGCTTTCTTT. It codes for CASSSTLNTEAFF.